Shown below are 20 T cell receptor beta chains from a single sample sequenced in a study of monozygotic twins with cystic fibrosis (dated by TCRdb to about 2021). Library preparation used the immunoSEQ multiplex PCR assay. TCRdb took over this immuneACCESS table, retaining in-frame rearrangements with V and J assigned. Such tables are incomplete; in checked studies, under half of the missing clones stem from an unresolved V gene, and the remainder is unexplained. The sample table holds over 20,000 clones, of which 95% to 98% were seen once. Of the sample, over 0.12% is held by the ten largest clones. The sequenced sample consisted of blood. All receptors come from a girl between 10 and 17 years old with cystic fibrosis.

The genes are TRBV30 and TRBJ2-1; 8 bases align to TRBD2. CDR3 length: 14 residues. CDR1 is GTSNPN, CDR2 SVGIG, per germline (reference sequence). The ends lost 2 bases at V and 3 bases at J; junction bases unmatched: 3. The CDR3 is CAWSLRGGYNEQFF. The DNA of the CDR3 is TGTGCCTGGAGTCTACGGGGGGGCTACAATGAGCAGTTCTTC.

The chain joins TRBV30 to TRBJ2-1; D not resolved. With 1 base removed from V and 6 bases from J, the gap between germline ends came to 7 bases. There are 12 residues in the CDR3. Germline assignment: CDR1 GTSNPN and CDR2 SVGIG (reference sequence). Written as DNA, the CDR3 is TGTGCCTGGAGTGGCTCAGTCAATGAGCAGTTCTTC. This sequence encodes CAWSGSVNEQFF.

CDR3 loop: CSVGQGTNEKLFF. CDR3 nucleotide sequence: TGCAGCGTCGGACAGGGAACAAATGAAAAACTGTTTTTT. The chain has TRBV29-1 and TRBJ1-4; 8 nucleotides agree with TRBD1. The V gene end was trimmed by 6 bases and the J gene end by 5 bases; junction bases not matched to a gene: 5. This CDR3 has 13 amino acids. Per germline, CDR1 SQVTM and CDR2 ANQGSEA.

The genes are TRBV7-8 and TRBJ2-7; TRBD2 agrees at 8 bases. V lost 1 base, J lost 0 bases, and 5 bases stayed unmatched. The germline V gene encodes CDR1 SGHVS and CDR2 FQNEAQ. This CDR3 region has 16 residues. The CDR3 protein is CASSLGLSGSSYEQYF. The CDR3 region has the DNA TGTGCCAGCAGCTTAGGATTAAGCGGGAGCTCCTACGAGCAGTACTTC.

This chain links TRBV14 with TRBJ1-2; D uncertain. Trimming took 0 bases from V and 0 from J, leaving 8 bases between them. This CDR3 has 15 residues. Looked up from germline, CDR1 is SGHDN and CDR2 is FVKESK. The CDR3 nucleotides are TGTGCCAGCAGCCAAGATGCATACCCTAACTATGGCTACACCTTC. Translation gives CASSQDAYPNYGYTF.

The chain recombines TRBV4-2 with TRBJ2-2; TRBD2 matches at 7 bases. This CDR3 spans 17 amino acids. The J segment lost 1 base and the V segment lost 3 bases, leaving 8 bases of the junction unmatched. Germline lookup yields CDR1 LGHNA and CDR2 YNFKEQ. CDR3 nucleotides: TGTGCCAGCAGCCAGGGGGGTGCGGGAGTGAACACCGGGGAGCTGTTTTTT. Translated, it gives CASSQGGAGVNTGELFF.

The chain couples TRBV5-1 to TRBJ2-2, with D unresolved. Germline loops: CDR1 SGHRS, CDR2 YFSETQ. The ends were cut back, 0 bases at V and 0 bases at J, with 9 bases in the middle. The CDR3 has 16 amino acids. The CDR3 region has the DNA TGCGCCAGCAGCTTGGGCGTCACCTCGAACACCGGGGAGCTGTTTTTT. Its translation: CASSLGVTSNTGELFF.

The chain is built from TRBV5-1 and TRBJ1-4; 7 nucleotides agree with TRBD1. Germline V gene lookup returns CDR1 SGHRS and CDR2 YFSETQ. V lost 4 bases and J lost 8; bases outside the gene matches: 2. The CDR3 has 12 residues. CDR3: CASSPGGEKLFF. CDR3 bases: TGCGCCAGCAGCCCAGGGGGAGAAAAACTGTTTTTT.

The V and J genes are TRBV28 and TRBJ2-6; D gene unclear. V lost 7 bases to trimming and J lost 1 base, with 8 bases between them. In germline, CDR1 is MDHEN, CDR2 SYDVKM. The CDR3 is 14 amino acids. CDR3: CASTQDSGANVLTF. The CDR3 DNA reads as TGTGCCAGCACCCAGGATTCTGGGGCCAACGTCCTGACTTTC.

This clone was seen a single time. This chain joins TRBV9 and TRBJ1-4; D not resolved. Germline assignment: CDR1 SGDLS and CDR2 YYNGEE. The CDR3 loop spans 13 amino acids. Between the trimmed V and J ends, which lost 3 bases and 5 bases, there was a span of 8 bases. CDR3 sequence reads: CASSARSNEKLFF. DNA for the CDR3: TGTGCCAGCAGCGCCCGCTCAAATGAAAAACTGTTTTTT.

The genes are TRBV5-4 and TRBJ1-5, with TRBD1 as a possible D gene (6 bases). CDR1 and CDR2 from the germline V gene are SGHNT and YYREEE (reference sequence). V lost 3 bases and J 1 base, leaving 8 bases between the germline ends. The CDR3 is 14 amino acids. In DNA form, the CDR3 reads TGTGCCAGCAGCTACGACAGGAGCAATCAGCCCCAGCATTTT. This sequence encodes CASSYDRSNQPQHF.

This chain joins TRBV5-5 and TRBJ1-3; D is possibly TRBD1 (6 bases). Germline V CDR1 and CDR2: SGHKS, YYEKEE (reference sequence). The CDR3 covers 15 residues. V shed 4 bases and J shed 2 bases, with 13 bases lying between them. The CDR3 region is CASSVLQGPGNTIYF. CDR3 DNA: TGTGCCAGCAGCGTATTACAGGGTCCTGGAAACACCATATATTTT.

This rearrangement joins TRBV29-1 to TRBJ2-3; D is unresolved. Germline-derived CDR1 and CDR2 are SQVTM and ANQGSEA. The CDR3 consists of 14 residues. Between the trimmed V and J ends, which lost 8 bases and 1 base, there was a span of 16 bases. The CDR3 loop is CSLFKGSGTDTQYF. CDR3 nucleotide sequence: TGCAGCTTGTTCAAGGGCTCGGGCACAGATACGCAGTATTTT.

This chain joins TRBV28 and TRBJ1-5; tentative D call: TRBD1 (6 bases). The CDR3 contains 12 residues. Per the germline V gene, CDR1 is MDHEN and CDR2 is SYDVKM. The ends were cut back, 6 bases at V and 7 bases at J, with 10 bases in the middle. The CDR3 sequence: CASRQGGQPQHF. The CDR3 DNA reads TGTGCCAGCAGACAGGGAGGCCAGCCCCAGCATTTT.

The genes are TRBV2 and TRBJ2-1; D unresolved. Trimming removed 4 bases from V and 8 bases from J, with 9 bases in between. Germline assignment: CDR1 SNHLY and CDR2 FYNNEI. The CDR3 is 12 residues long. CDR3 sequence (DNA): TGTGCCAGCAGTGGGGAAAAGCATGAGCAGTTCTTC. As protein: CASSGEKHEQFF. Combining the CDR3 with reference TRBV2 and TRBJ2-1 gives the whole variable domain EPEVTQTPSHQVTQMGQEVILRCVPISNHLYFYWYRQILGQKVEFLVSFYNNEISEKSEIFDDQFSVERPDGSNFTLKIRSTKLEDSAMYFCASSGEKHEQFFGPGTRLTVL.

The rearrangement links TRBV4-1 to TRBJ2-3, with D tentatively TRBD1 (7 bases). Per the germline V gene, CDR1 is MGHRA and CDR2 is YSYEKL. Trimming took 0 bases from V and 5 from J, leaving 15 bases between them. The CDR3 extends over 16 amino acids. This CDR3 is CASSQDLEGALDTQYF. CDR3 coding DNA: TGCGCCAGCAGCCAAGACTTGGAGGGGGCTTTAGATACGCAGTATTTT.

This chain joins TRBV19 and TRBJ1-2; no clear D gene. Germline assignment: CDR1 LNHDA and CDR2 SQIVND (reference sequence). This CDR3 is 13 amino acids long. V was shortened by 3 bases and J by 4 bases, with 9 bases between the two germline ends. Here the CDR3 reads CASSIRPAYGYTF. CDR3 in DNA: TGTGCCAGTAGTATTCGCCCGGCCTATGGCTACACCTTC.

The chain is built from TRBV4-3 and TRBJ1-1, with D unresolved. The CDR3 is made up of 14 amino acids. Trimming pared 4 bases from V and 0 bases from J, leaving 9 bases between. Germline CDR1 is LGHNA and CDR2 is YSLEER. CDR3 region: CASSRFQMNTEAFF. The CDR3 region has the DNA TGCGCCAGCAGCCGCTTCCAAATGAACACTGAAGCTTTCTTT.

The chain is built from TRBV4-1 and TRBJ2-5; no firm D call. Looked up from germline, CDR1 is MGHRA and CDR2 is YSYEKL. This CDR3 is 12 amino acids long. V lost 5 bases to trimming and J lost 5 bases, with 9 bases between them. The CDR3 DNA follows: TGCGCCAGCAGCTCGACGTGGGAGACCCAGTACTTC. This sequence encodes CASSSTWETQYF.

CDR3 in DNA: TGTGCCAGCAACACTTGGCGAGCGGGTTATTCTCATCAAAGCTCCTACAATGAGCAGTTCTTC. Protein product: CASNTWRAGYSHQSSYNEQFF. This chain links TRBV28 with TRBJ2-1; possible D gene TRBD2, 6 bases. Germline-derived CDR1 and CDR2 are MDHEN and SYDVKM. The CDR3 covers 21 residues. V was trimmed by 7 bases and J by 0 bases, leaving 31 bases between them.